This T cell receptor (beta chain) is from a study of T cell changes during pregnancy in multiple sclerosis. The length of the CDR3 is 13 residues. CDR1 is MNHEY and CDR2 is SMNVEV in the germline V gene (reference sequence). V was pared by 5 bases and J by 10 bases, with 15 bases between. Assay used: immunoSEQ multiplex PCR; TCRdb lists only in-frame clones, some missing. This sample carries tens of thousands of clones, 90% of them seen once, and the ten largest clones take 2.5% to 3.5%. This clonotype originated in a female donor with multiple sclerosis, enrolled in a pregnancy study. The chain uses TRBV27 and TRBJ2-1; D gene uncertain. This specimen was CD8+ T cells from peripheral blood mononuclear cells, taken before pregnancy. The CDR3 region is CASSPRLAWEQFF. The CDR3 DNA reads as TGTGCCAGCAGTCCCCGGTTAGCTTGGGAGCAGTTCTTC.